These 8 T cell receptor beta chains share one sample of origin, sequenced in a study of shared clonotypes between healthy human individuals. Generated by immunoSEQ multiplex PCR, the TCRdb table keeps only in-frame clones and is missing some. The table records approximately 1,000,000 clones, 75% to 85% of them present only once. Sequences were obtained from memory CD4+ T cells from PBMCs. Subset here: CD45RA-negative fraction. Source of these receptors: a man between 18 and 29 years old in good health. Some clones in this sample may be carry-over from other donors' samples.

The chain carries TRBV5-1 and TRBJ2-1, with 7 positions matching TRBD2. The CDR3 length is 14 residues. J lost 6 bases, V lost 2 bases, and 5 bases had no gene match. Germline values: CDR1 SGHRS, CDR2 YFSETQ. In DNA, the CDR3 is TGCGCCAGCAGCTTCCGAGCGGGACGCAATGAGCAGTTCTTC. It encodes CASSFRAGRNEQFF.

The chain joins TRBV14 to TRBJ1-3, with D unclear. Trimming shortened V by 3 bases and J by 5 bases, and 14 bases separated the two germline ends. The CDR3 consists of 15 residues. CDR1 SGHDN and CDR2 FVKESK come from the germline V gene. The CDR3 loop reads CASSQLDPVRNTIYF. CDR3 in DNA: TGTGCCAGCAGCCAGCTCGACCCTGTTCGAAACACCATATATTTT.

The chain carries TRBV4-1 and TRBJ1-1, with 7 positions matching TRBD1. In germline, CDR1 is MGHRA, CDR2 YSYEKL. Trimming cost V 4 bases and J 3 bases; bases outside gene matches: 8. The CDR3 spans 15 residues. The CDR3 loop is CASSPTGQVYTEAFF. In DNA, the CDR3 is TGCGCCAGCAGCCCGACAGGGCAGGTCTACACTGAAGCTTTCTTT.

CDR3 in amino acids: CASSLFSSDSRTNYGYTF. The CDR3 DNA is TGCGCCAGCAGCTTGTTCAGCTCGGACAGCCGGACTAACTATGGCTACACCTTC. The rearrangement uses TRBV5-1 and TRBJ1-2; possible D gene TRBD1, 6 bases. This CDR3 is built from 18 residues. The V end was cut by 1 base, the J end by 0 bases, with 19 bases between. Germline CDR1 and CDR2: SGHRS and YFSETQ.

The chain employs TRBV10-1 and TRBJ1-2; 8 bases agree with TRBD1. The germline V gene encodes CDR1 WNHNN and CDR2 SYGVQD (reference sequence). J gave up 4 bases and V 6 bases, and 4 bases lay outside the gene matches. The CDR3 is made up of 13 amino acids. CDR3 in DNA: TGCGCCAGCAGCCCGGACAGGGTCTATGGCTACACCTTC. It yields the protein CASSPDRVYGYTF.

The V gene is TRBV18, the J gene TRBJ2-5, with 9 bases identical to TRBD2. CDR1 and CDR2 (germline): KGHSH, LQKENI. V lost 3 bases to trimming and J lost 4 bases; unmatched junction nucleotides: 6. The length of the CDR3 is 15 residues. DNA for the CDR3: TGTGCCAGCTCACCGTTCAGCGGGAGGACAGAGACCCAGTACTTC. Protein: CASSPFSGRTETQYF.

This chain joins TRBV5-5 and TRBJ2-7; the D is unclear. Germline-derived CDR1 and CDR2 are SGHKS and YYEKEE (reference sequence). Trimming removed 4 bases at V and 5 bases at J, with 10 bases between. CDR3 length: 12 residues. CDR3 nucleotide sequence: TGTGCCAGCAGCCTAAAAACGGACGAGCAGTACTTC. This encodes CASSLKTDEQYF.

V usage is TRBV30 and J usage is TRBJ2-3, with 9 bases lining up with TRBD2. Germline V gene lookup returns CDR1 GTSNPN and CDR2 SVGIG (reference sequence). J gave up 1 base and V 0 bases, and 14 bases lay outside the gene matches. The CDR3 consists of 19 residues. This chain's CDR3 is CAWSVIGRAGGKGTDTQYF. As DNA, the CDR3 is TGTGCCTGGAGTGTAATCGGCAGGGCGGGAGGGAAGGGCACAGATACGCAGTATTTT.